This TCR beta chain was sequenced in a study of glioma-infiltrating T cells. Notes on the study in general: Above-expected tissue-blood divergence occurred in all gliomas, most in low-grade ones. Tissue and blood shared very few CDR3 sequences.

Amplification of TCR alpha and beta CDR3 regions from RNA used iRepertoire nested multiplex PCR. For one-step reverse transcription and amplification, roughly 95-400 ng of tissue mRNA or PBMC total RNA was used. Each CDR3 protein gets one entry after TCRdb re-called the multiplex PCR reads with MiXCR. The sample carries 9,500 to 13,000 distinct CDR3 sequences, roughly 59% recorded once. This clonotype came up many times. As yet, its antigen is unknown. The clonotype comes from a human donor with low-grade glioma or glioblastoma, undergoing nonglioma brain surgery, or in good health (not recorded which). Sequencing was done on a sample of glioma tissue, nonneoplastic brain tissue, or PBMCs (not recorded which).

CDR3 sequence: CASRQPGPVSELFF. DNA for the CDR3: TGTGCCAGCAGGCAACCGGGCCCTGTATCGGAGCTGTTTTTT. This chain uses TRBV2 with TRBJ2-2, with D unresolved. Trimming left V 6 bases short and J 10 bases short, with 18 bases between. The CDR3 has 14 amino acids. Germline values: CDR1 SNHLY, CDR2 FYNNEI.